Listed below are T cell receptor beta chains from one sample, sequenced in a study of post-analysis software for immune sequencing data. TCRdb re-analysed the PCR reads in MiXCR, keeping a single row per CDR3 protein. This sample has some 450,000 distinct CDR3 sequences; roughly 45% occur once, and the top ten carry 9.5% to 13%. Sample: blood. The receptors were gathered from a girl between 5 and 17 years old with multiple sclerosis. Each CDR3 is given with its conserved first and last residue. For some rows the clone size is stated as once, few or many, or as a class when expanded; others skip it.

j_gene: TRBJ2-6
abundance: NA
v_gene: TRBV12-3/TRBV12-4
CDR3aa: CASSTTGVPGANVLTF

j_gene: TRBJ2-1
abundance: few
v_gene: TRBV13
CDR3aa: CASSSSKREQFF

j_gene: TRBJ1-2
abundance: NA
v_gene: TRBV12-3/TRBV12-4
CDR3aa: CASSRQGRAYGYTF

j_gene: TRBJ2-1
abundance: once
v_gene: TRBV12-3/TRBV12-4
CDR3aa: CASSPTSGRAVNEQFF

j_gene: TRBJ2-2
abundance: NA
v_gene: TRBV27
CDR3aa: CASSLAREGTGELFF

j_gene: TRBJ2-7
abundance: few
v_gene: TRBV10-3
CDR3aa: CAISVGLQANYEQYF

j_gene: TRBJ2-1
abundance: NA
v_gene: TRBV12-3/TRBV12-4
CDR3aa: CASSLRGDPRDEQFF

j_gene: TRBJ1-1
abundance: NA
v_gene: TRBV5-5
CDR3aa: CASSLRTGWVTEAFF

j_gene: TRBJ2-1
abundance: few
v_gene: TRBV29-1
CDR3aa: CSVSLVTGTSVFSYNEQFF

j_gene: TRBJ1-2
abundance: NA
v_gene: TRBV2
CDR3aa: CASTETDYGYTF

j_gene: TRBJ1-2
abundance: few
v_gene: TRBV18
CDR3aa: CASSPEGPHYGYTF

j_gene: TRBJ1-1
abundance: few
v_gene: TRBV12-3/TRBV12-4
CDR3aa: CASSFSPRENTEAFF

j_gene: TRBJ2-7
abundance: NA
v_gene: TRBV12-3/TRBV12-4
CDR3aa: CASSAQGGGDEQYF

j_gene: NA
abundance: few
v_gene: TRBV4-2
CDR3aa: CASSLAGQGTEQYF

j_gene: TRBJ1-1
abundance: NA
v_gene: TRBV5-1
CDR3aa: CASSLKVTENTEAFF

j_gene: TRBJ2-1
abundance: few
v_gene: TRBV27
CDR3aa: CASSFLSGGGNEQFF

j_gene: TRBJ1-5
abundance: NA
v_gene: TRBV6-5
CDR3aa: CASSYSNAGNQPQHF

j_gene: TRBJ2-1
abundance: NA
v_gene: TRBV29-1
CDR3aa: CSATDLDEQFF

j_gene: TRBJ2-1
abundance: NA
v_gene: TRBV11-1
CDR3aa: CASSFGQGPEQFF

j_gene: NA
abundance: NA
v_gene: TRBV3-1
CDR3aa: CASSQSAGGRRSDEQYF

j_gene: NA
abundance: once
v_gene: TRBV10-3
CDR3aa: CATSDSSQETQYF

j_gene: TRBJ2-1
abundance: NA
v_gene: TRBV10-3
CDR3aa: CAISGDRSYNEQFF

j_gene: TRBJ2-5
abundance: NA
v_gene: TRBV28
CDR3aa: CASSYPGTAQETQYF

j_gene: TRBJ2-1
abundance: few
v_gene: TRBV7-6
CDR3aa: CASSLVLAANNEQFF

j_gene: TRBJ1-2
abundance: few
v_gene: TRBV28
CDR3aa: CASSPGTESRSTF

j_gene: TRBJ2-1
abundance: NA
v_gene: TRBV6-1
CDR3aa: CASSVSGTAYNEQFF

j_gene: TRBJ2-7
abundance: NA
v_gene: TRBV20-1
CDR3aa: CSARGATDYEQYF

j_gene: TRBJ2-5
abundance: NA
v_gene: TRBV7-2
CDR3aa: CASSLMGTTQETQYF

j_gene: TRBJ2-3
abundance: few
v_gene: TRBV28
CDR3aa: CASQGSPVTDTQYF

j_gene: TRBJ1-4
abundance: many
v_gene: TRBV18
CDR3aa: CASSPRGQANEKLFF

j_gene: TRBJ2-5
abundance: NA
v_gene: TRBV5-1
CDR3aa: CASSASTGYQETQYF

j_gene: TRBJ1-4
abundance: NA
v_gene: TRBV7-9
CDR3aa: CASSSGSTNEKLFF

j_gene: TRBJ1-5
abundance: NA
v_gene: TRBV20-1
CDR3aa: CSASRQTSNQPQHF

j_gene: TRBJ2-1
abundance: few
v_gene: TRBV20-1
CDR3aa: CSARPITGTPSYNEQFF

j_gene: TRBJ2-1
abundance: NA
v_gene: TRBV7-3
CDR3aa: CASSPDSGSYNEQFF

j_gene: TRBJ2-7
abundance: few
v_gene: TRBV29-1
CDR3aa: CSVSPSASYEQYF

j_gene: TRBJ2-1
abundance: NA
v_gene: TRBV12-3/TRBV12-4
CDR3aa: CASSLAEVGNEQFF

j_gene: TRBJ2-7
abundance: few
v_gene: TRBV28
CDR3aa: CASSTLSQTGDEQYF

j_gene: TRBJ1-2
abundance: few
v_gene: TRBV25-1
CDR3aa: CASRGSEGRADYGYTF

j_gene: TRBJ1-2
abundance: NA
v_gene: TRBV20-1
CDR3aa: CSAPRWGYTF

j_gene: TRBJ1-2
abundance: NA
v_gene: TRBV6-2/TRBV6-3
CDR3aa: CASSYSDGSYGYTF

j_gene: TRBJ1-1
abundance: few
v_gene: TRBV28
CDR3aa: CASSSPGLNTEAFF

j_gene: TRBJ2-1
abundance: NA
v_gene: TRBV28
CDR3aa: CASRTSRDEQFF

j_gene: TRBJ2-2
abundance: NA
v_gene: TRBV20-1
CDR3aa: CSASDPNTGELFF

j_gene: TRBJ2-1
abundance: NA
v_gene: TRBV27
CDR3aa: CASSTSGSVSNEQFF

j_gene: NA
abundance: NA
v_gene: TRBV11-2
CDR3aa: CASSREIPGGTEQYF

j_gene: TRBJ1-2
abundance: NA
v_gene: TRBV6-5
CDR3aa: CASSPLNQGAYGYTF

j_gene: TRBJ2-7
abundance: few
v_gene: TRBV29-1
CDR3aa: CSVNWGGAGVSYEQYF

j_gene: TRBJ2-5
abundance: NA
v_gene: TRBV29-1
CDR3aa: CSVEENISHLYGQTQETQYF

j_gene: TRBJ1-5
abundance: NA
v_gene: TRBV5-4
CDR3aa: CASSFQGVGNQPQHF